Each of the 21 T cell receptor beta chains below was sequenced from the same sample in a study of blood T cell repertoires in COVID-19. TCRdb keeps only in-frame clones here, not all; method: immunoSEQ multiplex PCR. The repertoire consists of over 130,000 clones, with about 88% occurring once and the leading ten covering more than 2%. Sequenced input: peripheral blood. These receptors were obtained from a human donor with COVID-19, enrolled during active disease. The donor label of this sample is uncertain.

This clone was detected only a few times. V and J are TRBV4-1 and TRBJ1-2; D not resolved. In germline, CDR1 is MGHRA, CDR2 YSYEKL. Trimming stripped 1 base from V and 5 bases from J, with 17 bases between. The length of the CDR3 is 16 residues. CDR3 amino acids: CASSQGVGSADYGYTF. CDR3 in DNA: TGCGCCAGCAGCCAAGGGGTGGGGAGTGCAGATTATGGCTACACCTTC.

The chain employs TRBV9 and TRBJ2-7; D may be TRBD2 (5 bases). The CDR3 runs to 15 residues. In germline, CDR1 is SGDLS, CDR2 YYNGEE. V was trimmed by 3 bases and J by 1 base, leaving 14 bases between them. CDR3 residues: CASSGSMTGSYEQYF. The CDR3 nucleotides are TGTGCCAGCAGCGGCTCCATGACGGGATCCTACGAGCAGTACTTC.

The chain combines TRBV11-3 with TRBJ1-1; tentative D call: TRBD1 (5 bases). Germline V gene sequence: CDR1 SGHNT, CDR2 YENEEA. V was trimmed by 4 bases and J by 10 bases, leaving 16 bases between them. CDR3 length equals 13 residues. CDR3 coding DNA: TGTGCCAGCAGCTCCAGGGTTTCCTACGGAGCTTTCTTT. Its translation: CASSSRVSYGAFF.

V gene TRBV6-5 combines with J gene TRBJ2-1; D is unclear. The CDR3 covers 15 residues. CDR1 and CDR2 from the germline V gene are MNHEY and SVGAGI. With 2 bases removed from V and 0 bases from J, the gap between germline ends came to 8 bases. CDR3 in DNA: TGTGCCAGCAGTTACGGGCTGAGCTCCTACAATGAGCAGTTCTTC. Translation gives CASSYGLSSYNEQFF.

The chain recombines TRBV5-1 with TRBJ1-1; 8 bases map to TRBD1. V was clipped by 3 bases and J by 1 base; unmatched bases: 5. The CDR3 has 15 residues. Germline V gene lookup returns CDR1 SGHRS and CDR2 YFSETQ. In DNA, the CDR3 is TGCGCCAGCAGCTCTATGACAGGGGCGAACACTGAAGCTTTCTTT. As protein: CASSSMTGANTEAFF. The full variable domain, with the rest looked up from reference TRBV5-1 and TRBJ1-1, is KAGVTQTPRYLIKTRGQQVTLSCSPISGHRSVSWYQQTPGQGLQFLFEYFSETQRNKGNFPGRFSGRQFSNSRSEMNVSTLELGDSALYLCASSSMTGANTEAFFGQGTRLTVV.

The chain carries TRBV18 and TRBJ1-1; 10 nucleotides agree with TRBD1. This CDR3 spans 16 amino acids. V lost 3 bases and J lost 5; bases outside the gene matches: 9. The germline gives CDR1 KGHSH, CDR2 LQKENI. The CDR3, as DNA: TGTGCCAGCTCACCTAATGAAGGGACAGGGGAGACTGAAGCTTTCTTT. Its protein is CASSPNEGTGETEAFF.

The CDR3 sequence is CASSFRLAGGNEQFF. Written as DNA, the CDR3 is TGCGCCAGCAGCTTCCGACTAGCGGGAGGGAATGAGCAGTTCTTC. The chain is built from TRBV5-1 and TRBJ2-1; 14 bases align to TRBD2. Trimming cost V 2 bases and J 7 bases; bases outside gene matches: 2. CDR1 is SGHRS and CDR2 is YFSETQ in the germline V gene. The CDR3 runs 15 residues.

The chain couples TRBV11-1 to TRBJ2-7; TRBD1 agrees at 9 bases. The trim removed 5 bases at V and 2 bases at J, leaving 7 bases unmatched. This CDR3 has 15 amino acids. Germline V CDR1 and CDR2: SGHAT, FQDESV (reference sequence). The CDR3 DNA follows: TGTGCCAGCAGCCGACCCGGGACAGGGACCTACGAGCAGTACTTC. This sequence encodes CASSRPGTGTYEQYF.

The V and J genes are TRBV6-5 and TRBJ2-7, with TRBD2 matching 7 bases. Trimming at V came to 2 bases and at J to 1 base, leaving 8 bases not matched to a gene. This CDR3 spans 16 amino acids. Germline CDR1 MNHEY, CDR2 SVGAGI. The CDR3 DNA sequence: TGTGCCAGCAGTTACGGGGCTAGCGGCTTATCCTACGAGCAGTACTTC. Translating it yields CASSYGASGLSYEQYF.

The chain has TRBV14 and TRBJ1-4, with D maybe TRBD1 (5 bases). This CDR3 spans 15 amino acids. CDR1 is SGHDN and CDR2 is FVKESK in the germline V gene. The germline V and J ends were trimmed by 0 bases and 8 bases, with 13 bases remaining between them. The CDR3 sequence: CASSQERGSWEKLFF. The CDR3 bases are TGTGCCAGCAGCCAAGAAAGGGGCTCCTGGGAAAAACTGTTTTTT.

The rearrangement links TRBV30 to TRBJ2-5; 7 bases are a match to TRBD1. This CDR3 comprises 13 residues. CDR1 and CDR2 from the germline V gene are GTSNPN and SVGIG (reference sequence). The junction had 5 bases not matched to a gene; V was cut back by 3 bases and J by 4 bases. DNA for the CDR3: TGTGCCTGGAGCTTGACAGGGAGAGAGACCCAGTACTTC. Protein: CAWSLTGRETQYF.

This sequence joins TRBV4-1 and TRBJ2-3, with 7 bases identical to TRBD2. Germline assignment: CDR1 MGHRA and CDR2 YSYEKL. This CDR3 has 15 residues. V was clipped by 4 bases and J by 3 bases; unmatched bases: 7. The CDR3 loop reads CASSPRAAGTDTQYF. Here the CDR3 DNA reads TGCGCCAGCAGCCCACGGGCAGCGGGGACAGATACGCAGTATTTT.

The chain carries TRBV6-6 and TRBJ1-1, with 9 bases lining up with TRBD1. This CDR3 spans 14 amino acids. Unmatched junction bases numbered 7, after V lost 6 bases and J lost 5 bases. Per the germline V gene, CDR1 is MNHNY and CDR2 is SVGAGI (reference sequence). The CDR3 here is CASRGGQGRTEAFF. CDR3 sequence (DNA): TGTGCCAGCAGGGGGGGACAGGGCAGAACTGAAGCTTTCTTT.

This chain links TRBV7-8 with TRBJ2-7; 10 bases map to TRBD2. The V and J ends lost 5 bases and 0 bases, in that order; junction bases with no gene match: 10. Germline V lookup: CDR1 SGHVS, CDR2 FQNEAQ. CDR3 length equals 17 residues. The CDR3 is CASSKRPLAGDSYEQYF. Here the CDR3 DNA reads TGTGCCAGCAGCAAAAGACCCCTAGCGGGAGACTCCTACGAGCAGTACTTC.

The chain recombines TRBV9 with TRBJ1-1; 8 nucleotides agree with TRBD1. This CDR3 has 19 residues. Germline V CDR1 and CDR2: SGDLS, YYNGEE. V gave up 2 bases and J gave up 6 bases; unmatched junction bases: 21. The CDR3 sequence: CASSVDSWFGQGAHPEAFF. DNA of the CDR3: TGTGCCAGCAGCGTCGATTCATGGTTTGGGCAGGGGGCGCACCCTGAAGCTTTCTTT.

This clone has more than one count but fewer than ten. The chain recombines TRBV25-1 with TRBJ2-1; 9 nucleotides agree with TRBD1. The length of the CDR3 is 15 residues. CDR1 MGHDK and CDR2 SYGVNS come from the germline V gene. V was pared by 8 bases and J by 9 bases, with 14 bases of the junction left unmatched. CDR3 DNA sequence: TGTGCCAGCTTGGGAGGGGGACAGGGCAAAGTTGAGCAGTTCTTC. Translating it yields CASLGGGQGKVEQFF.

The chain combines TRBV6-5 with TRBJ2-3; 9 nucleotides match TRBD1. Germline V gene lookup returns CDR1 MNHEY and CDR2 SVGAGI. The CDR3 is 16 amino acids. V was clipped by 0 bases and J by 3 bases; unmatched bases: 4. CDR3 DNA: TGTGCCAGCAGTTACTCCGCGGGACAGGGTACAGATACGCAGTATTTT. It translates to CASSYSAGQGTDTQYF.

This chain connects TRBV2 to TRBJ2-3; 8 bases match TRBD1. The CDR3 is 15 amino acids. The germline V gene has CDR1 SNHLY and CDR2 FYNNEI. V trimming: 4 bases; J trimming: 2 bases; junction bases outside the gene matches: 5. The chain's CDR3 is CASSGQGHITDTQYF. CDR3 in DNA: TGTGCCAGCAGTGGACAGGGGCATATCACAGATACGCAGTATTTT.

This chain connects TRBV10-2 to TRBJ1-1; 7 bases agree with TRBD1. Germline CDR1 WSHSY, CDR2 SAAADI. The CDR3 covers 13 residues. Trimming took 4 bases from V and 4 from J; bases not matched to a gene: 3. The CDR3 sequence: CASSVQGLTEAFF. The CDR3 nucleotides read TGCGCCAGCAGTGTACAGGGGCTCACTGAAGCTTTCTTT.

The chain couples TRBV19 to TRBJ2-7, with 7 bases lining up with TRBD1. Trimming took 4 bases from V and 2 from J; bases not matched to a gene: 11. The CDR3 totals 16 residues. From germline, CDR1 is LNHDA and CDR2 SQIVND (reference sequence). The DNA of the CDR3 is TGTGCCAGTAGTACGGCCACAGGGGAAATCGCCTACGAGCAGTACTTC. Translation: CASSTATGEIAYEQYF.

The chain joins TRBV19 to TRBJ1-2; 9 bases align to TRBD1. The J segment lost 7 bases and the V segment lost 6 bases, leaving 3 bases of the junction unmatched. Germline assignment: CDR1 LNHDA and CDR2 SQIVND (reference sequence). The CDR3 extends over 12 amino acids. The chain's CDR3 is CASRGQGLGYTF. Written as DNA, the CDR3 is TGTGCCAGTAGGGGACAGGGCCTTGGCTACACCTTC. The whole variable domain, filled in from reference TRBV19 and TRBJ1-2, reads DGGITQSPKYLFRKEGQNVTLSCEQNLNHDAMYWYRQDPGQGLRLIYYSQIVNDFQKGDIAEGYSVSREKKESFPLTVTSAQKNPTAFYLCASRGQGLGYTFGSGTRLTVV.